These 8 T cell receptor beta chains share one sample of origin, sequenced in a study of human T cells and chemical hapten exposure (dated by TCRdb to 2020 to 2022). Per the publication, the time point label means: pre-sensitization, week 0. Sample treatment or condition, as interpreted from the label and publication: therapeutic diphenylcyclopropenone sensitization with weekly scalp DPC. The method was RACE. TCRdb records NextSeq 500 as the sequencer. TCRdb's own reprocessing of the public reads used fastp at Q25 and MiXCR and kept productive beta chains. Each CDR3 protein appears once, grouped with its most common genes and DNA. For this sample the table gives 250,000 or so distinct CDR3 sequences, of which just under 8% were detected only once. About 1.2% of the sample goes to the ten largest clones. The sequences come from whole blood, collected in connection with sensitization to the hapten diphenylcyclopropenone (DPC). The receptors here all came from a man between 18 and 35 years old with alopecia areata. Some clones in this sample may be carry-over from other donors' samples.

This clonotype was recorded a few times. The chain links TRBV6-5 to TRBJ2-7; weak D call: TRBD2 (5 bases). Germline V gives CDR1 MNHEY, CDR2 SVGAGI. The CDR3 has 12 residues. V dropped 5 bases and J dropped 2 bases, with 7 bases sitting between them. This chain's CDR3 is CASSREPYEQYF. CDR3 sequence (DNA): TGTGCCAGCAGTAGGGAGCCCTACGAGCAGTACTTC.

The chain is built from TRBV4-1 and TRBJ2-3, with D possibly being TRBD2 (7 bases). The V gene's germline CDR1 is MGHRA and CDR2 YSYEKL. V lost 0 bases to trimming and J lost 7 bases, with 17 bases between them. This CDR3 is 16 amino acids long. The CDR3: CASSQDFRGAVNTQYF. In DNA form, the CDR3 reads TGCGCCAGCAGCCAAGATTTCCGGGGGGCGGTGAATACGCAGTATTTT.

The chain is built from TRBV11-2 and TRBJ1-2; perhaps TRBD1 as D (5 bases). This CDR3 region has 13 residues. Deletions cut 3 bases from V and 5 bases from J, with 10 bases between. Germline loops: CDR1 SGHAT, CDR2 FQNNGV. The CDR3 DNA reads as TGTGCCAGCAGCTTTGGAGGGGATTATGGCTACACCTTC. It codes for CASSFGGDYGYTF.

The V and J genes are TRBV6-2 or TRBV6-3 and TRBJ2-7; D gene unclear. CDR1 is MNHEY, CDR2 SVGEGT, per germline. Trimming removed 4 bases at V and 3 bases at J, with 19 bases between. The CDR3 sequence is 16 residues long. CDR3 in amino acids: CASSSIGIETFYEQYF. DNA of the CDR3: TGTGCCAGCAGTTCCATAGGCATCGAAACTTTCTACGAGCAGTACTTC.

This clonotype was observed at least ten times. The chain carries TRBV9 and TRBJ2-1; 10 positions match TRBD2. After removal of 0 bases from V and 8 bases from J, the junction contained 8 bases not matched to a gene. The germline CDR1 and CDR2 sequences are SGDLS and YYNGEE. CDR3 length equals 16 residues. The CDR3 loop is CASSVAPSSGGYEQFF. DNA of the CDR3: TGTGCCAGCAGCGTAGCCCCTTCTAGCGGGGGATATGAGCAGTTCTTC.

V usage is TRBV5-1 and J usage is TRBJ1-5; 9 nucleotides align to TRBD1. After removal of 4 bases from V and 1 base from J, the junction contained 15 bases not matched to a gene. Germline loops: CDR1 SGHRS, CDR2 YFSETQ. The CDR3 extends over 19 amino acids. The CDR3 loop is CASSQRPGQGSGSNQPQHF. In DNA, the CDR3 is TGCGCCAGCAGCCAACGTCCCGGACAGGGGAGTGGGAGCAATCAGCCCCAGCATTTT.

The table lists this clonotype with many counts. The chain uses TRBV3-2 and TRBJ2-5; no DNA check was done on the table's D call, TRBD2. TRBV3-2 is marked as a pseudogene. The CDR3 spans 15 residues. The CDR3 DNA follows: TGTGCCAGCAGCCAAGGGACTAGCGGGCAAGAGACCCAGTACTTC. It codes for CASSQGTSGQETQYF.

Ten or more counts support this clonotype. The V and J genes are TRBV28 and TRBJ1-1; 7 nucleotides line up with TRBD1. Germline assignment: CDR1 MDHEN and CDR2 SYDVKM. The CDR3 contains 14 residues. J lost 2 bases, V lost 6 bases, and 6 bases had no gene match. CDR3 protein: CASSHGQDNTEAFF. In DNA, the CDR3 is TGTGCCAGCAGCCACGGACAGGACAACACTGAAGCTTTCTTT.